This T cell receptor (beta chain) was identified during a study of shared clonotypes between healthy human individuals. V lost 4 bases and J lost 5; bases outside the gene matches: 10. CDR3 length: 15 amino acids. CDR1 is SGHDT and CDR2 is YYEEEE in the germline V gene. Using immunoSEQ multiplex PCR, the repertoire was profiled, and TCRdb retains in-frame clones only, with some absent. Of approximately 740,000 clones in the sample, around 74% were seen once. The chain couples TRBV5-6 to TRBJ2-5; 8 nucleotides line up with TRBD2. The source of this sequence is a young woman in good health. Sequenced: memory CD4+ T cells sorted from blood. The subset is: CD45RA-negative fraction. The CDR3 region has the DNA TGTGCCAGCAGCATACCTTTAGCGGGAAAGGAGACCCAGTACTTC. Encoded protein: CASSIPLAGKETQYF.